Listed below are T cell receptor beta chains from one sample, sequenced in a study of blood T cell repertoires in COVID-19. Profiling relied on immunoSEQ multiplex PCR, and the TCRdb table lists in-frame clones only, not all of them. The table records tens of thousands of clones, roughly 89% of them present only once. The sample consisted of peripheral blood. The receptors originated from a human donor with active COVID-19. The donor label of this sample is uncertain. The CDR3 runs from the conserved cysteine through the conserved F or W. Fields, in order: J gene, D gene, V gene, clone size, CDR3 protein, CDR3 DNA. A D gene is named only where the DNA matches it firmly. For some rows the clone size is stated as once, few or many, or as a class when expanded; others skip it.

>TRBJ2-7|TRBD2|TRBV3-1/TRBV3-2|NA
CASSQFLGLAGGEQYF
TGTGCCAGCAGCCAATTTTTAGGACTAGCGGGGGGCGAGCAGTACTTC
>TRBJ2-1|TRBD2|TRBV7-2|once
CASSPKGGRAYDEQFF
TGTGCCAGCAGCCCTAAGGGCGGGAGGGCGTATGATGAGCAGTTCTTC
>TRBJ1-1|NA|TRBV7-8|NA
CASSPRTRLLNTEAFF
TGTGCCAGCAGCCCCCGGACAAGACTCTTGAACACTGAAGCTTTCTTT
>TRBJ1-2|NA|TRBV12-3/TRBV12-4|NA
CASSSSTYYGYTF
TGTGCCAGCAGTTCGAGCACCTACTATGGCTACACCTTC
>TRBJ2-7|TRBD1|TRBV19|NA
CASSTRTGGFAQYF
TGTGCCAGTAGTACAAGGACAGGGGGCTTTGCGCAGTACTTC
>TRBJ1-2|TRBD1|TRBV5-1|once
CASSLEGQGGTF
TGCGCCAGCAGCTTGGAAGGGCAGGGGGGCACCTTC
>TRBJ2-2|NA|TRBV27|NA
CASSLSGRSVMFF
TGTGCCAGCAGTTTATCGGGGAGGAGTGTAATGTTTTTT
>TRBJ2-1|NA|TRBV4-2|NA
CASSQAQSSPRNEQFF
TGTGCCAGCAGCCAAGCCCAGTCTAGCCCTAGGAATGAGCAGTTCTTC
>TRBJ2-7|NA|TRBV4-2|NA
CASSRLADEQYF
TGTGCCAGCAGCCGCCTAGCAGACGAGCAGTACTTC
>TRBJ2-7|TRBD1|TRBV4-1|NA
CASSQERQGPYYEQYF
TGCGCCAGCAGCCAGGAAAGACAGGGGCCCTACTACGAGCAGTACTTC
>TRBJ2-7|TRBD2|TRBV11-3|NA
CASSLVLAGVGEQYF
TGTGCCAGCAGCTTAGTACTAGCGGGAGTCGGTGAGCAGTACTTC
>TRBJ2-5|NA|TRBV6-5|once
CASKRNRKLQETQYF
TGTGCCAGCAAGAGAAACAGAAAGCTCCAAGAGACCCAGTACTTC
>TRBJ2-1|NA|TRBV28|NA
CASRTNRVSYNEQFF
TGTGCCAGCAGAACAAACAGGGTGTCCTACAATGAGCAGTTCTTC
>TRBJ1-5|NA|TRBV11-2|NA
CASSLLRGQPQHF
TGTGCCAGCAGCTTACTCAGGGGTCAGCCCCAGCATTTT
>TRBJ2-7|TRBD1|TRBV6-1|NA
CASSDYRQGIYEQYF
TGTGCCAGCAGTGATTATAGACAGGGGATCTACGAGCAGTACTTC
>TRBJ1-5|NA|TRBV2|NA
CASSEWRASNQPQHF
TGTGCCAGCAGTGAATGGAGGGCTAGCAATCAGCCCCAGCATTTT
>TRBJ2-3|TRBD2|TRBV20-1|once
CSASEREKARTDTQYF
TGCAGTGCTAGTGAGCGGGAGAAGGCGCGCACAGATACGCAGTATTTT